Listed below are T cell receptor beta chains from one sample, sequenced in a study of T cell responses to AZD1222 COVID-19 vaccine. Repertoires were generated with immunoSEQ multiplex PCR, while TCRdb's copy carries only in-frame clones and drops some. Of some 130,000 clones in the sample, 80% to 90% were seen once. The sequences come from peripheral blood, collected on day 0 of AZD1222 vaccination. These TCRs come from an adult in good health. The CDR3 runs from the conserved cysteine through the conserved F or W. The order of the fields is CDR3 DNA, CDR3 protein, J gene, clone size, V gene, D gene. The D gene is left open where the match is weak. Clone size appears in some rows only: once, few, many, or a class for an expanded clone.

cdr3_nt: TGTGCCAGCAGCGTAGGACAGGGGGCCACTGAAGCTTTCTTT
cdr3_aa: CASSVGQGATEAFF
j_call: TRBJ1-1
clone_size: .
v_call: TRBV9
d_call: TRBD1

cdr3_nt: TGTGCCAGCTCACCAGGGTTTGGCTACACCTTC
cdr3_aa: CASSPGFGYTF
j_call: TRBJ1-2
clone_size: .
v_call: TRBV18
d_call: .

cdr3_nt: TGCGCCAGCAGCTTGAGCCCAGGGGCCCAGCCCCAGCATTTT
cdr3_aa: CASSLSPGAQPQHF
j_call: TRBJ1-5
clone_size: .
v_call: TRBV5-1
d_call: .

cdr3_nt: TGTGCCAGTAATACCTTGGGAGGGAACACTGAAGCTTTCTTT
cdr3_aa: CASNTLGGNTEAFF
j_call: TRBJ1-1
clone_size: .
v_call: TRBV19
d_call: .

cdr3_nt: TGCGCCAGCAGCTGGGGGACAAATAACGAGCAGTACTTC
cdr3_aa: CASSWGTNNEQYF
j_call: TRBJ2-7
clone_size: .
v_call: TRBV5-1
d_call: .

cdr3_nt: TGTGCCAGCAGTTATTATCCCATCCGGGACTCAGAGACCCAGTACTTC
cdr3_aa: CASSYYPIRDSETQYF
j_call: TRBJ2-5
clone_size: .
v_call: TRBV6-5
d_call: .

cdr3_nt: TGCGCCAGCAGCCCCCGGGACAGTAACTATGGCTACACCTTC
cdr3_aa: CASSPRDSNYGYTF
j_call: TRBJ1-2
clone_size: few
v_call: TRBV5-1
d_call: TRBD1

cdr3_nt: TGTGCCAGCAGCCCCCGGGACAACTCCTACAATGAGCAGTTCTTC
cdr3_aa: CASSPRDNSYNEQFF
j_call: TRBJ2-1
clone_size: .
v_call: TRBV6-4
d_call: .

cdr3_nt: TGTGCCAGCAGGGGTAGCGGGGACAATGAGCAGTTCTTC
cdr3_aa: CASRGSGDNEQFF
j_call: TRBJ2-1
clone_size: .
v_call: TRBV7-9
d_call: TRBD2

cdr3_nt: TGTGCCAGCTCACCGGGGGACAGGGTGGACTATGGCTACACCTTC
cdr3_aa: CASSPGDRVDYGYTF
j_call: TRBJ1-2
clone_size: .
v_call: TRBV18
d_call: TRBD1

cdr3_nt: TGTGCCACCCGGTGGCAGCCGAACACCGGGGAGCTGTTTTTT
cdr3_aa: CATRWQPNTGELFF
j_call: TRBJ2-2
clone_size: .
v_call: TRBV7-2
d_call: .

cdr3_nt: TGCGCCAGCAGCTCCGGACAGGGGCTCTCTGATACGCAGTATTTT
cdr3_aa: CASSSGQGLSDTQYF
j_call: TRBJ2-3
clone_size: once
v_call: TRBV5-1
d_call: TRBD1

cdr3_nt: TGCGCCAGCAGCCCTGGACTAGCGGGGGCGATCACAGATACGCAGTATTTT
cdr3_aa: CASSPGLAGAITDTQYF
j_call: TRBJ2-3
clone_size: .
v_call: TRBV5-1
d_call: TRBD2

cdr3_nt: TGCAGTGCCCCGGAAAACACTGAAGCTTTCTTT
cdr3_aa: CSAPENTEAFF
j_call: TRBJ1-1
clone_size: once
v_call: TRBV20-1
d_call: .

cdr3_nt: TGTGCCAGCAGCCCCACTAATACTATCACTGAAGCTTTCTTT
cdr3_aa: CASSPTNTITEAFF
j_call: TRBJ1-1
clone_size: .
v_call: TRBV7-2
d_call: .

cdr3_nt: TGCGCCAGCAGTGTCCTAAGACAGGGTTCGTCGGAGACCCAGTACTTC
cdr3_aa: CASSVLRQGSSETQYF
j_call: TRBJ2-5
clone_size: .
v_call: TRBV10-1
d_call: TRBD1

cdr3_nt: TGCAGCGTCGCAGGACAAGGGCGGGACAGAAGTGGCTATGGCTACACCTTC
cdr3_aa: CSVAGQGRDRSGYGYTF
j_call: TRBJ1-2
clone_size: .
v_call: TRBV29-1
d_call: TRBD1

cdr3_nt: TGTGCCAGCAGCCAAGGTGGGATCTACTACGAGCAGTACTTC
cdr3_aa: CASSQGGIYYEQYF
j_call: TRBJ2-7
clone_size: .
v_call: TRBV7-9
d_call: .

cdr3_nt: TGTGCCAGCAGCCTTTTAAAGGGGGCCACTGAAGCTTTCTTT
cdr3_aa: CASSLLKGATEAFF
j_call: TRBJ1-1
clone_size: .
v_call: TRBV7-2
d_call: TRBD1

cdr3_nt: TGTGCCAGCAGCCACGGACAGCTGAGGGGCAATCAGCCCCAGCATTTT
cdr3_aa: CASSHGQLRGNQPQHF
j_call: TRBJ1-5
clone_size: .
v_call: TRBV7-8
d_call: .

cdr3_nt: TGTGCCAGTAGTATCGAGGGAGGGCACTACAATGAGCAGTTCTTC
cdr3_aa: CASSIEGGHYNEQFF
j_call: TRBJ2-1
clone_size: once
v_call: TRBV19
d_call: TRBD2

cdr3_nt: TGTGCCAGCAGTACAGGGGCTTATGGCTACACCTTC
cdr3_aa: CASSTGAYGYTF
j_call: TRBJ1-2
clone_size: .
v_call: TRBV7-9
d_call: TRBD1

cdr3_nt: TGTGCCAGCAGCTTGCCGGTGGGGTTAGGCTACACCTTC
cdr3_aa: CASSLPVGLGYTF
j_call: TRBJ1-2
clone_size: once
v_call: TRBV7-9
d_call: .

cdr3_nt: TGCGCCAGCAGCCACCGGCAGGCCGGGCAGGGGGCCTACGAGCAGTACTTC
cdr3_aa: CASSHRQAGQGAYEQYF
j_call: TRBJ2-7
clone_size: once
v_call: TRBV4-1
d_call: TRBD1

cdr3_nt: TGCGCCAGCAGCCCGGGGACATTTGGGAATGAGCAGTTCTTC
cdr3_aa: CASSPGTFGNEQFF
j_call: TRBJ2-1
clone_size: .
v_call: TRBV5-1
d_call: .

cdr3_nt: TGTGCCACCCGACAGTCCCTCTATGGCTACACCTTC
cdr3_aa: CATRQSLYGYTF
j_call: TRBJ1-2
clone_size: .
v_call: TRBV28
d_call: .

cdr3_nt: TGTGCCAGCAGTTTAGGCCTAGCGGGACACGGGGAGCTGTTTTTT
cdr3_aa: CASSLGLAGHGELFF
j_call: TRBJ2-2
clone_size: .
v_call: TRBV27
d_call: TRBD2

cdr3_nt: TGTGCCAGCAGCGCTCAGCGCTCTGGAAACACCATATATTTT
cdr3_aa: CASSAQRSGNTIYF
j_call: TRBJ1-3
clone_size: .
v_call: TRBV9
d_call: .

cdr3_nt: TGTGCCAGCAGCTACAGACAGGGGATGGGGGGCTACACCTTC
cdr3_aa: CASSYRQGMGGYTF
j_call: TRBJ1-2
clone_size: .
v_call: TRBV7-2
d_call: TRBD1

cdr3_nt: TGTGCCAGCGTTTCAGGGGGCCTGAACACTGAAGCTTTCTTT
cdr3_aa: CASVSGGLNTEAFF
j_call: TRBJ1-1
clone_size: few
v_call: TRBV27
d_call: TRBD1

cdr3_nt: TGTGCCAGCAGTTTAAAAAGTGGTCAGTTTGAAGCTTTCTTT
cdr3_aa: CASSLKSGQFEAFF
j_call: TRBJ1-1
clone_size: .
v_call: TRBV28
d_call: .

cdr3_nt: TGTGCCAGCAGCCGATCCCAGGGACTGGCTTTCTTT
cdr3_aa: CASSRSQGLAFF
j_call: TRBJ1-1
clone_size: .
v_call: TRBV13
d_call: .

cdr3_nt: TGTGCCAGCTCATTCGCACGACCGGGGTTGGCTAATTCACCCCTCCACTTT
cdr3_aa: CASSFARPGLANSPLHF
j_call: TRBJ1-6
clone_size: .
v_call: TRBV18
d_call: .

cdr3_nt: TGCAGTGCTATTGAGACAGGGGCCCTTTTCTTTCCCTACGAGCAGTACTTC
cdr3_aa: CSAIETGALFFPYEQYF
j_call: TRBJ2-7
clone_size: .
v_call: TRBV20-1
d_call: TRBD1

cdr3_nt: TGCGCCAGCAATTCAAACCAAGAGACCCAGTACTTC
cdr3_aa: CASNSNQETQYF
j_call: TRBJ2-5
clone_size: .
v_call: TRBV5-1
d_call: .

cdr3_nt: TGTGCCAGCACCCTCGAGCGGCCCACAGATACGCAGTATTTT
cdr3_aa: CASTLERPTDTQYF
j_call: TRBJ2-3
clone_size: .
v_call: TRBV28
d_call: .

cdr3_nt: TGCGCCAGCAGATCCGGACTCGAAGAGCAGTTCTTC
cdr3_aa: CASRSGLEEQFF
j_call: TRBJ2-1
clone_size: .
v_call: TRBV4-1
d_call: .

cdr3_nt: TGTGCCAGCAGCTTTGAGGGTTCCTCCTACGAGCAGTACTTC
cdr3_aa: CASSFEGSSYEQYF
j_call: TRBJ2-7
clone_size: .
v_call: TRBV5-4
d_call: .

cdr3_nt: TGTGCCAGCAGTTTTGGACTCTCAGAGTATGGCTACACCTTC
cdr3_aa: CASSFGLSEYGYTF
j_call: TRBJ1-2
clone_size: .
v_call: TRBV6-5
d_call: .

cdr3_nt: TGTGCCAGCACAACAGGGAATAATTCACCCCTCCACTTT
cdr3_aa: CASTTGNNSPLHF
j_call: TRBJ1-6
clone_size: .
v_call: TRBV6-5
d_call: .

cdr3_nt: TGCGCCAGCAGCTTGGGACGTGGGGTTGGCTACACCTTC
cdr3_aa: CASSLGRGVGYTF
j_call: TRBJ1-2
clone_size: .
v_call: TRBV5-1
d_call: .

cdr3_nt: TGTGCCAGCAGCACCTCACTAGCGGGAGATGATTTCTTC
cdr3_aa: CASSTSLAGDDFF
j_call: TRBJ2-1
clone_size: .
v_call: TRBV7-8
d_call: TRBD2

cdr3_nt: TGTGCCAGCAGTTTCCTCGGACTAGCTGCTTACAATGAGCAGTTCTTC
cdr3_aa: CASSFLGLAAYNEQFF
j_call: TRBJ2-1
clone_size: .
v_call: TRBV27
d_call: TRBD2

cdr3_nt: TGTGCCAGCAGCTTAAGTGTATCGGTACCAGGGGGCGAAGCTTTCTTT
cdr3_aa: CASSLSVSVPGGEAFF
j_call: TRBJ1-1
clone_size: .
v_call: TRBV7-9
d_call: TRBD1

cdr3_nt: TGTGCCAGCAACCTCGCCAGAATAGGTAATGAGCAGTTCTTC
cdr3_aa: CASNLARIGNEQFF
j_call: TRBJ2-1
clone_size: .
v_call: TRBV5-8
d_call: .

cdr3_nt: TGCGCCAGCAGCTTGGGGGGGCGGTTTCAGCCCCAGCATTTT
cdr3_aa: CASSLGGRFQPQHF
j_call: TRBJ1-5
clone_size: .
v_call: TRBV5-1
d_call: .

cdr3_nt: TGTGCCACCAGCAGGGGACATGGGGAGACTAACTATGGCTACACCTTC
cdr3_aa: CATSRGHGETNYGYTF
j_call: TRBJ1-2
clone_size: .
v_call: TRBV15
d_call: .

cdr3_nt: TGTGCCAGCAGTCCGACGACTAGTATCCCAGATACGCAGTATTTT
cdr3_aa: CASSPTTSIPDTQYF
j_call: TRBJ2-3
clone_size: .
v_call: TRBV27
d_call: .

cdr3_nt: TGTGCCTGGAGCTACACCGGACAAACGGGGACTGAAGCTTTCTTT
cdr3_aa: CAWSYTGQTGTEAFF
j_call: TRBJ1-1
clone_size: .
v_call: TRBV30
d_call: .

cdr3_nt: TGTGCCAGCCAACTGTACTCTGGAAACACCATATATTTT
cdr3_aa: CASQLYSGNTIYF
j_call: TRBJ1-3
clone_size: .
v_call: TRBV19
d_call: .

cdr3_nt: TGTGCCAGCAGCGTAGTGGGGACAGACTATGGCTACACCTTC
cdr3_aa: CASSVVGTDYGYTF
j_call: TRBJ1-2
clone_size: .
v_call: TRBV9
d_call: TRBD1

cdr3_nt: TGTGCCTGGAGTCCAGGACAGGCATTAAATCAGCCCCAGCATTTT
cdr3_aa: CAWSPGQALNQPQHF
j_call: TRBJ1-5
clone_size: .
v_call: TRBV30
d_call: TRBD1

cdr3_nt: TGTGCCAGCAGTTTATGGGGTTCCTATAATTCACCCCTCCACTTT
cdr3_aa: CASSLWGSYNSPLHF
j_call: TRBJ1-6
clone_size: .
v_call: TRBV28
d_call: .

cdr3_nt: TGTGCCAGCAGCTTAGCGGCAGCTTGGGGAGGAGATACGCAGTATTTT
cdr3_aa: CASSLAAAWGGDTQYF
j_call: TRBJ2-3
clone_size: .
v_call: TRBV11-2
d_call: .

cdr3_nt: TGTGCCAGCAGTGAAATGTACAGGGGGCCCACTGAAGCTTTCTTT
cdr3_aa: CASSEMYRGPTEAFF
j_call: TRBJ1-1
clone_size: .
v_call: TRBV25-1
d_call: TRBD1

cdr3_nt: TGTGCCAGCAGCCCCCGACTTTGGGATACGCAGTATTTT
cdr3_aa: CASSPRLWDTQYF
j_call: TRBJ2-3
clone_size: .
v_call: TRBV11-2
d_call: .

cdr3_nt: TGTGCCAGCAGCCTCCGGAGGGACCGACAAGAGACCCAGTACTTC
cdr3_aa: CASSLRRDRQETQYF
j_call: TRBJ2-5
clone_size: .
v_call: TRBV2
d_call: .